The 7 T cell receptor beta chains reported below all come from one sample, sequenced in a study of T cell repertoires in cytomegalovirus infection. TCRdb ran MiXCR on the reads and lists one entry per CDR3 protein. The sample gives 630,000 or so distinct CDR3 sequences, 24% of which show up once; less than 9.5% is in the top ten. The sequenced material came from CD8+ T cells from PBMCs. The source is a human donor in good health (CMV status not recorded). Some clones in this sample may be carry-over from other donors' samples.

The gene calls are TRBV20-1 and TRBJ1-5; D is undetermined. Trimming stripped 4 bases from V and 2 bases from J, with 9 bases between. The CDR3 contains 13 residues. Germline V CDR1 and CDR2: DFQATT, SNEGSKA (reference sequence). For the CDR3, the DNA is TGCAGTGCTAACGCCTTAGGCAATCAGCCCCAGCATTTT. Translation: CSANALGNQPQHF.

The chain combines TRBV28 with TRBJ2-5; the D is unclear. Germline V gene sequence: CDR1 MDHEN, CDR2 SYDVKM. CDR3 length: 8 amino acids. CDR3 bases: TGTGCATCTGGGTCACAGTACTTC. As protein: CASGSQYF.

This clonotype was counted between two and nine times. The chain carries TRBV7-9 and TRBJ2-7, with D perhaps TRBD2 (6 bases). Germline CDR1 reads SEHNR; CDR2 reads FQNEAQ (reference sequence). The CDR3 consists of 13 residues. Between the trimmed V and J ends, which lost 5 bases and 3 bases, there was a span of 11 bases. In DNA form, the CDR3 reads TGTGCCAGCAGCCCATGGGGGGACTACGAGCAGTACTTC. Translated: CASSPWGDYEQYF.

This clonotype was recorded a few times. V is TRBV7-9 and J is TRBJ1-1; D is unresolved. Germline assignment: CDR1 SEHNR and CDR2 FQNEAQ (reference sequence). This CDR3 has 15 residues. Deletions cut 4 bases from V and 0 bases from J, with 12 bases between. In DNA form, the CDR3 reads TGTGCCAGCAGCTCCCGGAAGGTAATGAACACTGAAGCTTTCTTT. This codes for CASSSRKVMNTEAFF.

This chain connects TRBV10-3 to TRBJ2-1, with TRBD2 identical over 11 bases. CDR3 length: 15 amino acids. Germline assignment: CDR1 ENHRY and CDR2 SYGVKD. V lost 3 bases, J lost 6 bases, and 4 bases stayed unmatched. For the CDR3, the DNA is TGTGCCATCAGTGATATAGCGGGGGGGATCAATGAGCAGTTCTTC. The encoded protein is CAISDIAGGINEQFF.

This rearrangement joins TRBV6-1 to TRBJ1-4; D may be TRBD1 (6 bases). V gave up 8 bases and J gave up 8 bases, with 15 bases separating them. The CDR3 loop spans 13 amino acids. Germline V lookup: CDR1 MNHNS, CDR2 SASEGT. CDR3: CASLEGGNEKLFF. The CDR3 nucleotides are TGTGCCAGCCTGGAGGGGGGAAACGAAAAACTGTTTTTT.

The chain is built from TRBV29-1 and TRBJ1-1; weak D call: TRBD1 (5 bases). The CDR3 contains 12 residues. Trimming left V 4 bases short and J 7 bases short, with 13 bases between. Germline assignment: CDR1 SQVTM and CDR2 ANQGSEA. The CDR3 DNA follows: TGCAGCGTTGTTGCGGGGGGGGTTGAAGCTTTCTTT. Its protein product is CSVVAGGVEAFF. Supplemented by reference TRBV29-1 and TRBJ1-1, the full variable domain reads SAVISQKPSRDICQRGTSLTIQCQVDSQVTMMFWYRQQPGQSLTLIATANQGSEATYESGFVIDKFPISRPNLTFSTLTVSNMSPEDSSIYLCSVVAGGVEAFFGQGTRLTVV.